One and the same sample provided the 25 T cell receptor beta chains below, sequenced in a study of T cell responses to AZD1222 COVID-19 vaccine (dated by TCRdb to the early 2020s). This specimen's time point label, per the study, means: baseline before first vaccination. The receptor library was made with the immunoSEQ multiplex PCR assay. As stored in TCRdb, this immuneACCESS dataset retains in-frame rearrangements with V and J assigned. A fraction of the clones does not appear; measured against another copy, unresolved V genes explain less than half of the discrepancy, and the remainder lacks a known reason. Across this sample there are about 82,000 clones, with more than 85% seen only once. The ten largest clonotypes hold roughly 5% of the sample. The material was peripheral blood, obtained on day 0 of AZD1222 vaccination. Source of these receptors: an adult in good health.

The chain has TRBV7-8 and TRBJ1-2; possible D gene TRBD1, 5 bases. Germline V gene sequence: CDR1 SGHVS, CDR2 FQNEAQ. Trimming took off 5 bases at V and 5 bases at J, with 12 bases between the two ends. The CDR3 contains 13 residues. CDR3 loop: CASSPRQTYGYTF. The CDR3 DNA follows: TGTGCCAGCAGCCCTAGACAGACATATGGCTACACCTTC.

This clone was picked up one time. CDR3 region: CASSLFGGRTNEKLFF. Here the CDR3 DNA reads TGTGCCAGCAGTTTATTTGGGGGTAGAACTAATGAAAAACTGTTTTTT. The chain has TRBV28 and TRBJ1-4; D is perhaps TRBD1 (5 bases). The CDR3 has 16 amino acids. Germline CDR1 MDHEN, CDR2 SYDVKM. V lost 1 base and J 1 base, leaving 10 bases between the germline ends.

The J gene is TRBJ1-1, the V gene TRBV28, with D perhaps matching TRBD1 (5 bases). Trimming took off 4 bases at V and 1 base at J, with 13 bases between the two ends. The germline V gene encodes CDR1 MDHEN and CDR2 SYDVKM. The length of the CDR3 is 15 residues. The chain's CDR3 is CASSSGVTGNTEAFF. In DNA, the CDR3 is TGTGCCAGCAGTTCGGGCGTCACAGGGAACACTGAAGCTTTCTTT.

The rearrangement uses TRBV4-3 and TRBJ2-2; TRBD1 matches at 8 bases. Trimming took 4 bases from V and 2 from J; bases not matched to a gene: 6. The CDR3 has 16 amino acids. Germline V gene data show CDR1 as LGHNA and CDR2 as YSLEER. The CDR3 loop reads CASSLTGQGNTGELFF. For the CDR3, the DNA is TGCGCCAGCAGCCTTACAGGACAGGGTAACACCGGGGAGCTGTTTTTT.

In this sample, this clone turned up a few times. CDR3 bases: TGTGCCAGTCGAGGACCAAATTCACCCCTCCACTTT. Its translation is CASRGPNSPLHF. The chain employs TRBV28 and TRBJ1-6; unclear D gene. CDR3 length: 12 residues. The V end was cut by 9 bases, the J end by 7 bases, with 10 bases between. Germline V lookup: CDR1 MDHEN, CDR2 SYDVKM. Filled out from reference TRBV28 and TRBJ1-6, the complete variable domain reads DVKVTQSSRYLVKRTGEKVFLECVQDMDHENMFWYRQDPGLGLRLIYFSYDVKMKEKGDIPEGYSVSREKKERFSLILESASTNQTSMYLCASRGPNSPLHFGNGTRLTVT.

The chain employs TRBV11-3 and TRBJ2-5, with D possibly matching TRBD2 (6 bases). The CDR3 runs 14 residues. V dropped 5 bases and J dropped 9 bases, with 19 bases sitting between them. CDR1 is SGHNT, CDR2 YENEEA, per germline. The CDR3 nucleotides read TGTGCCAGCAGCGGCGGAGGGTCCCGAGCGGCCCAGTACTTC. Amino acids: CASSGGGSRAAQYF.

The V call is TRBV7-2, the J call TRBJ2-1; TRBD1 aligns across 7 bases. Unmatched junction bases numbered 5, after V lost 5 bases and J lost 1 base. There are 15 residues in the CDR3. From germline, CDR1 is SGHTA and CDR2 FQGNSA. CDR3 loop: CASSPGQASYNEQFF. The CDR3 DNA reads as TGTGCCAGCAGCCCCGGACAGGCTTCCTACAATGAGCAGTTCTTC.

This rearrangement joins TRBV28 to TRBJ2-1; 10 bases align to TRBD2. The CDR3 loop spans 14 amino acids. Trimming took 5 bases from V and 8 from J; bases not matched to a gene: 6. Germline-derived CDR1 and CDR2 are MDHEN and SYDVKM. The CDR3 DNA sequence: TGTGCCAGCAGTCGAGGACTAGCGGCCGATGAGCAGTTCTTC. Translating it yields CASSRGLAADEQFF.

The chain is built from TRBV30 and TRBJ2-7; D is undetermined. The germline V gene has CDR1 GTSNPN and CDR2 SVGIG (reference sequence). The V and J ends lost 0 bases and 2 bases respectively, with 2 bases between them. The CDR3 spans 11 residues. The chain's CDR3 is CAWSVTYEQYF. For the CDR3, the DNA is TGTGCCTGGAGTGTTACCTACGAGCAGTACTTC.

The V gene is TRBV4-2, the J gene TRBJ2-2; 9 nucleotides agree with TRBD2. CDR1 and CDR2 (germline): LGHNA, YNFKEQ. V lost 4 bases, J lost 2 bases, and 8 bases stayed unmatched. The CDR3 length is 17 residues. The CDR3 reads CASSLAGLAGNTGELFF. CDR3 nucleotide sequence: TGTGCCAGCAGCCTGGCTGGGCTAGCGGGAAACACCGGGGAGCTGTTTTTT.

The rearrangement uses TRBV3-1 (or the pseudogene TRBV3-2) and TRBJ2-7, with 7 bases identical to TRBD1. The CDR3 length is 16 residues. Per the germline V gene, CDR1 is LGHDT and CDR2 is YNNKEL (reference sequence). J gave up 0 bases and V 4 bases, and 9 bases lay outside the gene matches. In nucleotides, the CDR3 is TGTGCCAGCAGCCCCTCGACAGGGATCAGCTCCTACGAGCAGTACTTC. As protein: CASSPSTGISSYEQYF.

V gene TRBV18 combines with J gene TRBJ2-7, with 9 bases lining up with TRBD1. The CDR3 spans 13 residues. V gave up 3 bases and J gave up 6 bases; unmatched junction bases: 3. CDR1 KGHSH and CDR2 LQKENI come from the germline V gene. The CDR3 protein is CASSPGTGREQYF. The CDR3, as DNA: TGTGCCAGCTCACCGGGGACAGGGCGCGAGCAGTACTTC.

The CDR3 loop reads CASSLLSGNGNTIYF. CDR3 in DNA: TGTGCCAGCAGCTTATTGTCAGGGAACGGAAACACCATATATTTT. The rearrangement links TRBV7-6 to TRBJ1-3, with D perhaps TRBD1 (5 bases). V was cut by 2 bases and J by 4 bases, with 12 bases left in between. Germline CDR1 and CDR2: SGHVS and FNYEAQ. This CDR3 spans 15 amino acids.

The chain links TRBV5-6 to TRBJ1-3; no firm D call. The CDR3 runs to 11 residues. The germline V gene has CDR1 SGHDT and CDR2 YYEEEE. With 2 bases removed from V and 5 bases from J, the gap between germline ends came to 2 bases. Here the CDR3 DNA reads TGTGCCAGCAGCTTACGAAACACCATATATTTT. Its translation is CASSLRNTIYF.

The chain recombines TRBV3-1 (or the pseudogene TRBV3-2) with TRBJ1-2; no clear D. CDR1 and CDR2 (germline): LGHDT, YNNKEL (reference sequence). This CDR3 has 15 amino acids. V was shortened by 0 bases and J by 4 bases, with 12 bases between the two germline ends. CDR3 sequence reads: CASSQDLEPTYGYTF. In DNA, the CDR3 is TGTGCCAGCAGCCAAGATCTTGAACCGACCTATGGCTACACCTTC.

The rearrangement uses TRBV6-2 or TRBV6-3 and TRBJ2-3; D unresolved. V was cut by 6 bases and J by 0 bases, with 19 bases left in between. The germline V gene has CDR1 MNHEY and CDR2 SVGEGT. The CDR3 spans 17 residues. This chain's CDR3 is CASSPRRVGASTDTQYF. Written as DNA, the CDR3 is TGTGCCAGCAGCCCCCGTCGTGTAGGAGCTAGCACAGATACGCAGTATTTT.

The chain has TRBV28 and TRBJ2-1; D not certain. Trimming pared 5 bases from V and 3 bases from J, leaving 14 bases between. Germline V gene data show CDR1 as MDHEN and CDR2 as SYDVKM. The CDR3 is made up of 15 amino acids. The CDR3 bases are TGTGCCAGCAGTCAACCCCGGGCGGTCTACAATGAGCAGTTCTTC. Residues: CASSQPRAVYNEQFF.

The chain carries TRBV7-2 and TRBJ2-1; TRBD2 agrees at 8 bases. The CDR3 runs to 15 residues. The trim removed 5 bases at V and 4 bases at J, leaving 7 bases unmatched. The germline gives CDR1 SGHTA, CDR2 FQGNSA. For the CDR3, the DNA is TGTGCCAGCAGCGACGGGGCTAGCGGGTACAATGAGCAGTTCTTC. Its protein product is CASSDGASGYNEQFF.

The chain combines TRBV7-2 with TRBJ1-2; weak D call: TRBD1 (5 bases). With 1 base removed from V and 2 bases from J, the gap between germline ends came to 8 bases. From germline, CDR1 is SGHTA and CDR2 FQGNSA. There are 14 residues in the CDR3. CDR3 DNA sequence: TGTGCCAGCAGCTTAGGGGGGACCAACTATGGCTACACCTTC. Its protein product is CASSLGGTNYGYTF. The variable domain in full, completed from reference TRBV7-2 and TRBJ1-2, reads GAGVSQSPSNKVTEKGKDVELRCDPISGHTALYWYRQSLGQGLEFLIYFQGNSAPDKSGLPSDRFSAERTGGSVSTLTIQRTQQEDSAVYLCASSLGGTNYGYTFGSGTRLTVV.

The chain carries TRBV5-4 and TRBJ1-6; 9 nucleotides match TRBD1. The germline V gene has CDR1 SGHNT and CDR2 YYREEE (reference sequence). The CDR3 contains 16 residues. The junction had 5 bases not matched to a gene; V was cut back by 2 bases and J by 5 bases. The CDR3 bases are TGTGCCAGCAGCTTCAAGGGACAGGGTCATAATTCACCCCTCCACTTT. Translating gives CASSFKGQGHNSPLHF.

This clone appeared a single time. The genes are TRBV20-1 and TRBJ2-7; 11 bases match TRBD1. CDR3 length equals 17 residues. Unmatched junction bases numbered 10, after V lost 3 bases and J lost 0 bases. The germline V gene has CDR1 DFQATT and CDR2 SNEGSKA (reference sequence). The CDR3 region is CSASLVWDRGASYEQYF. The DNA for the CDR3 is TGCAGTGCTAGTCTTGTATGGGACAGGGGGGCCTCCTACGAGCAGTACTTC.

The chain carries TRBV4-1 and TRBJ1-1, with 7 positions matching TRBD1. The trim removed 4 bases at V and 1 base at J, leaving 9 bases unmatched. The CDR3 is 16 amino acids. From germline, CDR1 is MGHRA and CDR2 YSYEKL. CDR3 residues: CASSRGEGQRNTEAFF. CDR3 nucleotides: TGCGCCAGCAGCCGAGGAGAGGGACAGAGGAACACTGAAGCTTTCTTT.

The chain carries TRBV11-2 and TRBJ2-5; D is uncertain. The germline V gene encodes CDR1 SGHAT and CDR2 FQNNGV. The V gene lost 0 bases and the J gene lost 4 bases, with 9 bases spanning the gap. CDR3 length: 14 residues. The chain's CDR3 is CASSLDTQVETQYF. The CDR3 DNA is TGTGCCAGCAGCTTAGATACCCAGGTAGAGACCCAGTACTTC.

V gene TRBV28 combines with J gene TRBJ1-6; no clear D gene. This CDR3 is built from 13 residues. Germline V gives CDR1 MDHEN, CDR2 SYDVKM. V lost 6 bases and J 10 bases, leaving 13 bases between the germline ends. The chain's CDR3 is CASRWELQSPLHF. For the CDR3, the DNA is TGTGCCAGCAGATGGGAATTACAGTCACCCCTCCACTTT.

This clone showed up just a few times. The chain has TRBV5-1 and TRBJ1-1, with D tentatively TRBD1 (5 bases). Germline CDR1 is SGHRS and CDR2 is YFSETQ. The germline V and J ends were trimmed by 4 bases and 8 bases, with 18 bases remaining between them. This CDR3 region has 14 residues. DNA of the CDR3: TGCGCCAGCAGCCCCGGGAATCCGGAGGGGGAAGCTTTCTTT. Translating it yields CASSPGNPEGEAFF.